The 25 T cell receptor beta chains below all came from one sample that was sequenced in a study of blood T cell repertoires in COVID-19. Using immunoSEQ multiplex PCR, the repertoire was profiled, and TCRdb retains in-frame clones only, with some absent. The table lists 200,000 to 250,000 clones, roughly 94% of them singletons. Specimen: peripheral blood. These receptors all come from a man aged 25-45 years with acute or convalescent COVID-19.

The chain links TRBV18 to TRBJ2-3, with D perhaps TRBD2 (5 bases). This CDR3 is built from 18 residues. Trimming cost V 0 bases and J 2 bases, with 18 bases left between them. CDR1 is KGHSH and CDR2 is LQKENI in the germline V gene. The CDR3 sequence: CASSPPGSGRGSTDTQYF. In DNA, the CDR3 is TGTGCCAGCTCACCACCGGGATCGGGGAGAGGATCCACAGATACGCAGTATTTT.

This chain connects TRBV7-9 to TRBJ1-3, with D perhaps matching TRBD1 (6 bases). Germline lookup yields CDR1 SEHNR and CDR2 FQNEAQ (reference sequence). CDR3 length: 15 amino acids. V was trimmed by 4 bases and J by 4 bases, leaving 14 bases between them. The CDR3 coding sequence is TGTGCCAGCAGCTCCCTTGGGGGGGCAGGAAACACCATATATTTT. Amino acid sequence: CASSSLGGAGNTIYF. Together with reference TRBV7-9 and TRBJ1-3, the CDR3 gives the full variable domain: DTGVSQNPRHKITKRGQNVTFRCDPISEHNRLYWYRQTLGQGPEFLTYFQNEAQLEKSRLLSDRFSAERPKGSFSTLEIQRTEQGDSAMYLCASSSLGGAGNTIYFGEGSWLTVV.

The chain combines TRBV28 with TRBJ2-1; TRBD2 might be the D (6 bases). The V end lost 8 bases, the J end lost 0 bases, and 23 bases lay between the germline ends. From germline, CDR1 is MDHEN and CDR2 SYDVKM. The CDR3 extends over 18 amino acids. DNA of the CDR3: TGTGCCAGCCCCCCGGGACTCCCGCCTTACAGCTCCTACAATGAGCAGTTCTTC. Amino acid sequence: CASPPGLPPYSSYNEQFF.

The V call is TRBV5-6, the J call TRBJ2-4; D remains ambiguous. This CDR3 comprises 14 residues. The germline CDR1 and CDR2 sequences are SGHDT and YYEEEE. The V end was cut by 1 base, the J end by 0 bases, with 5 bases between. As DNA, the CDR3 is TGTGCCAGCAGCTTGTTCCGAGCCAAAAACATTCAGTACTTC. It translates to CASSLFRAKNIQYF.

V and J are TRBV6-4 and TRBJ1-5; D gene unclear. Germline V CDR1 and CDR2: MRHNA, SNTAGT. Trimming removed 0 bases from V and 1 base from J, with 19 bases in between. CDR3 length: 19 residues. In DNA, the CDR3 is TGTGCCAGCAGTGACTCGAACACGGCCAATCGGGGAAGCAATCAGCCCCAGCATTTT. The encoded protein is CASSDSNTANRGSNQPQHF.

The chain recombines TRBV28 with TRBJ1-5, with D perhaps matching TRBD1 (6 bases). Germline V gives CDR1 MDHEN, CDR2 SYDVKM. The CDR3 is 17 residues long. Trimming cost V 4 bases and J 2 bases, with 18 bases left between them. The CDR3 coding sequence is TGTGCCAGCAGTTCCTCACAGGGTCTGTTTGGCAATCAGCCCCAGCATTTT. It translates to CASSSSQGLFGNQPQHF. Full variable domain (rest looked up from reference TRBV28 and TRBJ1-5): DVKVTQSSRYLVKRTGEKVFLECVQDMDHENMFWYRQDPGLGLRLIYFSYDVKMKEKGDIPEGYSVSREKKERFSLILESASTNQTSMYLCASSSSQGLFGNQPQHFGDGTRLSIL.

V is TRBV7-9 and J is TRBJ2-3, with a possible D match to TRBD2 (5 bases). Trimming cost V 7 bases and J 5 bases, with 16 bases left between them. The germline gives CDR1 SEHNR, CDR2 FQNEAQ (reference sequence). The CDR3 length is 14 residues. The CDR3, as DNA: TGTGCCAGCACCGATGGGAGCCGGGGAGATACGCAGTATTTT. Translation: CASTDGSRGDTQYF. The complete variable domain, with remaining parts taken from reference TRBV7-9 and TRBJ2-3, reads DTGVSQNPRHKITKRGQNVTFRCDPISEHNRLYWYRQTLGQGPEFLTYFQNEAQLEKSRLLSDRFSAERPKGSFSTLEIQRTEQGDSAMYLCASTDGSRGDTQYFGPGTRLTVL.

V and J are TRBV19 and TRBJ2-7; TRBD2 aligns across 12 bases. V trimming: 8 bases; J trimming: 6 bases; junction bases outside the gene matches: 8. Looked up from germline, CDR1 is LNHDA and CDR2 is SQIVND (reference sequence). This CDR3 is built from 14 residues. The CDR3 loop is CASSTSGGYSEQYF. The CDR3 DNA reads as TGTGCCAGTTCCACTAGCGGGGGGTATAGCGAGCAGTACTTC.

The rearrangement uses TRBV5-4 and TRBJ1-5; no clear D. Germline V lookup: CDR1 SGHNT, CDR2 YYREEE (reference sequence). The CDR3 is 14 residues long. The V and J ends lost 1 base and 0 bases respectively, with 5 bases between them. CDR3 coding DNA: TGTGCCAGCAGCTTGCCGGGTAGCAATCAGCCCCAGCATTTT. Translated, it gives CASSLPGSNQPQHF. Filled out from reference TRBV5-4 and TRBJ1-5, the complete variable domain reads ETGVTQSPTHLIKTRGQQVTLRCSSQSGHNTVSWYQQALGQGPQFIFQYYREEENGRGNFPPRFSGLQFPNYSSELNVNALELDDSALYLCASSLPGSNQPQHFGDGTRLSIL.

The rearrangement joins TRBV7-2 to TRBJ2-7; weak D call: TRBD2 (6 bases). V was clipped by 6 bases and J by 3 bases, with 18 bases between them. This CDR3 spans 15 amino acids. The V gene's germline CDR1 is SGHTA and CDR2 FQGNSA. CDR3 in DNA: TGTGCCAGCAGTTCCGGGGGTAGCGGTGTCTACGAGCAGTACTTC. This sequence encodes CASSSGGSGVYEQYF.

The chain links TRBV28 to TRBJ2-1; 10 nucleotides line up with TRBD2. V dropped 3 bases and J dropped 7; count of bases not matched to a gene: 15. CDR1 is MDHEN, CDR2 SYDVKM, per germline. The length of the CDR3 is 18 residues. CDR3 coding DNA: TGTGCCAGCAGTTTGGTGTTCCTAGCGGGAGTTGGAGGGAATGAGCAGTTCTTC. This sequence encodes CASSLVFLAGVGGNEQFF.

The genes are TRBV6-6 and TRBJ1-5; 11 positions agree with TRBD1. The CDR3 spans 17 residues. Trimming at V came to 5 bases and at J to 1 base, leaving 7 bases not matched to a gene. Per the germline V gene, CDR1 is MNHNY and CDR2 is SVGAGI (reference sequence). DNA for the CDR3: TGTGCCAGCAGTCCTGGGACAGGGGGAAGGAGCAATCAGCCCCAGCATTTT. Its protein product is CASSPGTGGRSNQPQHF.

The chain carries TRBV27 and TRBJ2-5, with D possibly TRBD1 on 6 matching bases. This CDR3 has 15 residues. V was trimmed by 5 bases and J by 5 bases, leaving 18 bases between them. Germline CDR1 reads MNHEY; CDR2 reads SMNVEV (reference sequence). CDR3 residues: CASSPGQQRAETQYF. CDR3 in DNA: TGTGCCAGCAGTCCCGGACAGCAACGGGCGGAGACCCAGTACTTC.

This clone was counted once. This rearrangement joins TRBV2 to TRBJ2-7, with 9 bases matching TRBD2. V gave up 6 bases and J gave up 5 bases; unmatched junction bases: 2. The CDR3 extends over 12 amino acids. Germline-derived CDR1 and CDR2 are SNHLY and FYNNEI. This CDR3 is CASSGLANEQYF. Written as DNA, the CDR3 is TGTGCCAGCAGCGGACTAGCGAACGAGCAGTACTTC.

J is TRBJ1-4 and V is TRBV19; 8 bases are a match to TRBD1. J lost 5 bases, V lost 4 bases, and 6 bases had no gene match. The CDR3 covers 15 residues. Germline V lookup: CDR1 LNHDA, CDR2 SQIVND (reference sequence). DNA of the CDR3: TGTGCCAGTAGTACAGGGGGCGCTTTGAATGAAAAACTGTTTTTT. Its translation: CASSTGGALNEKLFF. Complete variable domain (other parts from reference TRBV19 and TRBJ1-4): DGGITQSPKYLFRKEGQNVTLSCEQNLNHDAMYWYRQDPGQGLRLIYYSQIVNDFQKGDIAEGYSVSREKKESFPLTVTSAQKNPTAFYLCASSTGGALNEKLFFGSGTQLSVL.

On this clone: Other DNA sequences in the sample encode the same CDR3. V and J are TRBV18 and TRBJ2-3; 15 bases are shared with TRBD2. CDR3 size: 17 residues. Germline V gene data show CDR1 as KGHSH and CDR2 as LQKENI. With V trimmed by 0 bases and J by 3 bases, 1 base remained unmatched. CDR3 loop: CASSPPGLAGGTDTQYF. In nucleotides, the CDR3 is TGTGCCAGCTCACCACCGGGACTAGCGGGAGGAACAGATACGCAGTATTTT.

The gene calls are TRBV30 and TRBJ2-4; D may be TRBD2 (7 bases). Looked up from germline, CDR1 is GTSNPN and CDR2 is SVGIG (reference sequence). This CDR3 is 16 amino acids long. V shed 2 bases and J shed 3 bases, with 17 bases lying between them. CDR3 bases: TGTGCCTGGAGTCCCGCCGGGGGGCAGGGCAAAAACATTCAGTACTTC. This sequence encodes CAWSPAGGQGKNIQYF.

This chain uses TRBV28 with TRBJ2-7; weak D call: TRBD2 (7 bases). V was trimmed by 5 bases and J by 2 bases, leaving 16 bases between them. The germline gives CDR1 MDHEN, CDR2 SYDVKM. CDR3 length equals 15 residues. The CDR3 DNA is TGTGCCAGCAGTCAAGGGGGGGCCGTCCCCTACGAGCAGTACTTC. It encodes CASSQGGAVPYEQYF.

The CDR3 region is CASSLEGLGETQYF. The CDR3 DNA follows: TGCGCCAGCAGCTTGGAGGGACTAGGCGAGACCCAGTACTTC. The chain links TRBV5-1 to TRBJ2-5; 8 nucleotides match TRBD2. With V trimmed by 0 bases and J by 5 bases, 3 bases remained unmatched. CDR1 is SGHRS, CDR2 YFSETQ, per germline. This CDR3 has 14 residues. The whole variable domain, remainder taken from reference TRBV5-1 and TRBJ2-5, is KAGVTQTPRYLIKTRGQQVTLSCSPISGHRSVSWYQQTPGQGLQFLFEYFSETQRNKGNFPGRFSGRQFSNSRSEMNVSTLELGDSALYLCASSLEGLGETQYFGPGTRLLVL.

This rearrangement joins TRBV25-1 to TRBJ2-3, with TRBD2 matching over 10 bases. Trimming at V came to 1 base and at J to 6 bases, leaving 10 bases not matched to a gene. Germline V gene sequence: CDR1 MGHDK, CDR2 SYGVNS. The CDR3 length is 17 residues. The CDR3 bases are TGTGCCAGCAGTGAATCCTCCAGCGGGGGGGCCAGGGATACGCAGTATTTT. Translation: CASSESSSGGARDTQYF.

The chain employs TRBV4-2 and TRBJ2-1; tentative D call: TRBD2 (5 bases). The CDR3 has 15 residues. Trimming removed 1 base at V and 8 bases at J, with 15 bases between. In germline, CDR1 is LGHNA, CDR2 YNFKEQ. Written as DNA, the CDR3 is TGTGCCAGCAGCCAAGGACCAACGGGAAGTTATGAGCAGTTCTTC. Translation: CASSQGPTGSYEQFF.

This chain connects TRBV29-1 to TRBJ2-7; TRBD1 matches at 10 bases. The CDR3 is 12 amino acids. Germline CDR1 is SQVTM and CDR2 is ANQGSEA. With V trimmed by 8 bases and J by 5 bases, 6 bases remained unmatched. The DNA of the CDR3 is TGCAGCTCCCGGGGACAGGGGCACGAGCAGTACTTC. This sequence encodes CSSRGQGHEQYF.

This clone was counted once. CDR3 sequence: CAWGETGGIYEQYF. The DNA of the CDR3 is TGTGCCTGGGGCGAGACAGGGGGTATATACGAGCAGTACTTC. The chain couples TRBV30 to TRBJ2-7, with TRBD1 matching 9 bases. The trim removed 5 bases at V and 4 bases at J, leaving 9 bases unmatched. Per germline, CDR1 GTSNPN and CDR2 SVGIG (reference sequence). CDR3 length: 14 amino acids.

V usage is TRBV28 and J usage is TRBJ2-5, with 14 bases lining up with TRBD2. The germline V gene has CDR1 MDHEN and CDR2 SYDVKM. The CDR3 consists of 18 residues. V dropped 6 bases and J dropped 7; count of bases not matched to a gene: 16. CDR3 region: CASSTRTSGRIVGGTQYF. The CDR3, as DNA: TGTGCCAGCAGCACCAGGACTAGCGGGAGGATTGTTGGTGGGACCCAGTACTTC.

This clone was picked up a small number of times. This chain links TRBV27 with TRBJ2-7; 7 bases are shared with TRBD1. CDR3 length: 15 amino acids. Germline V lookup: CDR1 MNHEY, CDR2 SMNVEV (reference sequence). Unmatched junction bases numbered 8, after V lost 5 bases and J lost 1 base. The CDR3: CASSIWTGASYEQYF. Written as DNA, the CDR3 is TGTGCCAGCAGTATCTGGACAGGTGCGTCCTACGAGCAGTACTTC.